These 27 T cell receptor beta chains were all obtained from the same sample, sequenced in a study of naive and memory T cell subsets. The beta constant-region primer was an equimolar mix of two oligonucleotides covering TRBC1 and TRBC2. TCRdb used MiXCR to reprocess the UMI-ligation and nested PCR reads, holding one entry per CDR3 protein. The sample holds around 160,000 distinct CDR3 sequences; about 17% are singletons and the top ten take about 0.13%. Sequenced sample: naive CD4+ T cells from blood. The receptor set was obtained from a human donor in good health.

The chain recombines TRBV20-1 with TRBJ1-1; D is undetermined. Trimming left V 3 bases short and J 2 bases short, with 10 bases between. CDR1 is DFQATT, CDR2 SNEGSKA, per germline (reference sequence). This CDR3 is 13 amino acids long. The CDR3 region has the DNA TGCAGTGCTAGCGTTCAGTCCAACACTGAAGCTTTCTTT. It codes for CSASVQSNTEAFF.

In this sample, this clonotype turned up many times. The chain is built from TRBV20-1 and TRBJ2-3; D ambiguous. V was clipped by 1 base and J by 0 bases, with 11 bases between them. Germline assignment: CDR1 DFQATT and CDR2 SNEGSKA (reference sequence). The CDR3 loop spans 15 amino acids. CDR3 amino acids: CSARATASSTDTQYF. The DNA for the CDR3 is TGCAGTGCTAGAGCGACTGCCTCAAGCACAGATACGCAGTATTTT.

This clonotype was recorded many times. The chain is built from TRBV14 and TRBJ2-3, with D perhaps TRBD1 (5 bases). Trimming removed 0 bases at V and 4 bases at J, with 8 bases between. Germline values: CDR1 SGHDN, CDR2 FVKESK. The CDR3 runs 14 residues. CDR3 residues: CASSQDRVADTQYF. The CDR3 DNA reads TGTGCCAGCAGCCAAGACAGGGTTGCAGATACGCAGTATTTT.

The CDR3 reads CASRKFGQETQYF. The DNA for the CDR3 is TGCGCCAGCAGGAAATTTGGTCAAGAGACCCAGTACTTC. The V gene is TRBV5-1, the J gene TRBJ2-5, with unresolved D. Trimming shortened V by 5 bases and J by 2 bases, and 10 bases separated the two germline ends. Germline V gives CDR1 SGHRS, CDR2 YFSETQ. The CDR3 length is 13 residues.

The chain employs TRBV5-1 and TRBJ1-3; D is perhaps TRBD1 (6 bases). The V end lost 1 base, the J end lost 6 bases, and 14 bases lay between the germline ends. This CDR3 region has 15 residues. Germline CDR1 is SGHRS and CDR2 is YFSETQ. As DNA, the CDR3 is TGCGCCAGCAGCTTGTCCCCAGGGGAATTAAACACCATATATTTT. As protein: CASSLSPGELNTIYF.

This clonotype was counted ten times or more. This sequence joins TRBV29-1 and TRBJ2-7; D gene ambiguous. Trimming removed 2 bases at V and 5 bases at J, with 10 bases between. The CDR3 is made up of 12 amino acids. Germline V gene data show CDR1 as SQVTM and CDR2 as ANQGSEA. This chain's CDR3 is CSVERAGHEQYF. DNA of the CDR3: TGCAGCGTTGAAAGGGCAGGTCACGAGCAGTACTTC.

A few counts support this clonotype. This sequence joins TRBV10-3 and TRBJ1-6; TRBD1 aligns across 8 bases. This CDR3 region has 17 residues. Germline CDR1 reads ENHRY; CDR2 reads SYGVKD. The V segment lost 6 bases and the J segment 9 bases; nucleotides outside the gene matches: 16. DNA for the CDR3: TGTGCCATCAGAGAAGTAACCGGGACAGGAGACTTTTCACCCCTCCACTTT. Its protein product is CAIREVTGTGDFSPLHF.

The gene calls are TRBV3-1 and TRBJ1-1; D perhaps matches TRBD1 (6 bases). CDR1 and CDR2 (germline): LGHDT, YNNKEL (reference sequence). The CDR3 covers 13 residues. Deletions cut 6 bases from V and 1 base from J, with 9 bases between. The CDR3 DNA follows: TGTGCCAGCAGACAGGGAGGGAACACTGAAGCTTTCTTT. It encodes CASRQGGNTEAFF.

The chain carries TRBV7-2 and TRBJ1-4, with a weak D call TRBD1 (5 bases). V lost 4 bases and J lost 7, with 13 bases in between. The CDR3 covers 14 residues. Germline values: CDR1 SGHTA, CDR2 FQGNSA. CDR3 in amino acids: CASSYGGDGEKLFF. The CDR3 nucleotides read TGTGCCAGCAGCTATGGCGGGGACGGTGAAAAACTGTTTTTT.

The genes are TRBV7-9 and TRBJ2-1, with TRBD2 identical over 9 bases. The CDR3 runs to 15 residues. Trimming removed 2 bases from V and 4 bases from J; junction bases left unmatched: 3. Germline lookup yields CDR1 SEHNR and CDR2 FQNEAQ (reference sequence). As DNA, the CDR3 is TGTGCCAGCAGCTTATCTAGCGGGAAGTACAATGAGCAGTTCTTC. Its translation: CASSLSSGKYNEQFF.

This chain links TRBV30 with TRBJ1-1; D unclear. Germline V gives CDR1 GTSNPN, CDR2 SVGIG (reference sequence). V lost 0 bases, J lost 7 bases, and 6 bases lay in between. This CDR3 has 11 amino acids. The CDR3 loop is CAWSVTLEAFF. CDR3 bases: TGTGCCTGGAGTGTCACCCTTGAAGCTTTCTTT. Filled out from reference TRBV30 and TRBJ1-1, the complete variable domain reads SQTIHQWPATLVQPVGSPLSLECTVEGTSNPNLYWYRQAAGRGLQLLFYSVGIGQISSEVPQNLSASRPQDRQFILSSKKLLLSDSGFYLCAWSVTLEAFFGQGTRLTVV.

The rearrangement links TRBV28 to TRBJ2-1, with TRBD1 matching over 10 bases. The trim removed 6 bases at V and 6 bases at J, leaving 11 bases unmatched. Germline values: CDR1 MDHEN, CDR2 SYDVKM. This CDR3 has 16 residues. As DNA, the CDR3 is TGTGCCAGCAGCACTGCTCCGGGACAGGGGAGCAATGAGCAGTTCTTC. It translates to CASSTAPGQGSNEQFF.

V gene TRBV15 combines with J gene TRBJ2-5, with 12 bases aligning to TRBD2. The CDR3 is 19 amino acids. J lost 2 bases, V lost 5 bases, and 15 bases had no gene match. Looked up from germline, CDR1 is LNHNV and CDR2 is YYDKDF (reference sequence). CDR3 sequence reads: CATSGLTSGSQRRQETQYF. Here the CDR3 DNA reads TGTGCCACCAGCGGATTGACTAGCGGGAGCCAACGAAGACAAGAGACCCAGTACTTC.

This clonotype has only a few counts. The CDR3 DNA is TGCAGTGCTTGGTCTGACTTCTACGAGCAGTACTTC. As protein: CSAWSDFYEQYF. The genes are TRBV20-1 and TRBJ2-7; no clear D. Germline CDR1 reads DFQATT; CDR2 reads SNEGSKA (reference sequence). V was pared by 5 bases and J by 3 bases, with 11 bases between. The CDR3 length is 12 residues.

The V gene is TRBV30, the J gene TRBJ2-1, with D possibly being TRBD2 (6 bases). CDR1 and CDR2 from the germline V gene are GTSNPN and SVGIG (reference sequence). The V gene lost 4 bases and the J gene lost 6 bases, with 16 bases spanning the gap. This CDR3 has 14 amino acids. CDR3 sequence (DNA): TGTGCCTGGACATCGCTAGCGTTAAGCAATGAGCAGTTCTTC. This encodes CAWTSLALSNEQFF.

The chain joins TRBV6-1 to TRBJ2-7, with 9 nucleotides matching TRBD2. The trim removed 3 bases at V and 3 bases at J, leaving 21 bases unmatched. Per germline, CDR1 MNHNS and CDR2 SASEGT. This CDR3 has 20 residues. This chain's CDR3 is CASSDGFWGSGSPTYYEQYF. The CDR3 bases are TGTGCCAGCAGTGACGGGTTCTGGGGTAGCGGGAGCCCCACCTACTACGAGCAGTACTTC.

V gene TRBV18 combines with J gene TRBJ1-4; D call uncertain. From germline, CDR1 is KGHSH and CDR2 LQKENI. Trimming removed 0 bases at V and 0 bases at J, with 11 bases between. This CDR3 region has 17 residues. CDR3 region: CASSPPDPETTNEKLFF. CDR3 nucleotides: TGTGCCAGCTCACCACCTGATCCGGAAACAACTAATGAAAAACTGTTTTTT.

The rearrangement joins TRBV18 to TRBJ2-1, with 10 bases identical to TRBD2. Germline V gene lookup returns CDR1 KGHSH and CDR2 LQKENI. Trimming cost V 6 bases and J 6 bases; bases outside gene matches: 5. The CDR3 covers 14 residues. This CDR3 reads CASSPGLATNEQFF. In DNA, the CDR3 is TGTGCCAGCTCGCCGGGACTAGCGACCAATGAGCAGTTCTTC.

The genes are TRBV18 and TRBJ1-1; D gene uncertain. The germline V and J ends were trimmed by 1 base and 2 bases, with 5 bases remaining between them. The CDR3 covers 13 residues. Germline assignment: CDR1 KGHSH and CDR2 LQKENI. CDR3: CASSPLANTEAFF. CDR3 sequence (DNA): TGTGCCAGCTCACCACTGGCCAACACTGAAGCTTTCTTT.

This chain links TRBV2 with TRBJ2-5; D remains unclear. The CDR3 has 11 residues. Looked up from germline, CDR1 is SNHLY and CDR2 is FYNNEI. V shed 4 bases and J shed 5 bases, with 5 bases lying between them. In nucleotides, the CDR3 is TGTGCCAGCAGTGTGAGGGAGACCCAGTACTTC. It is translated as CASSVRETQYF. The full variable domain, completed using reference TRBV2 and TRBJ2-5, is EPEVTQTPSHQVTQMGQEVILRCVPISNHLYFYWYRQILGQKVEFLVSFYNNEISEKSEIFDDQFSVERPDGSNFTLKIRSTKLEDSAMYFCASSVRETQYFGPGTRLLVL.

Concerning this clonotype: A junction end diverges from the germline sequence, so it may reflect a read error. The CDR3 DNA reads TGCAGTGCTAGAGGGACTAGCGGGCACAGCGTCCAAGGGACCCAGTACTTC. Translated, it gives CSARGTSGHSVQGTQYF. V usage is TRBV20-1 and J usage is TRBJ2-5; 11 bases are shared with TRBD2. Germline V gene sequence: CDR1 DFQATT, CDR2 SNEGSKA (reference sequence). The CDR3 length is 17 residues.

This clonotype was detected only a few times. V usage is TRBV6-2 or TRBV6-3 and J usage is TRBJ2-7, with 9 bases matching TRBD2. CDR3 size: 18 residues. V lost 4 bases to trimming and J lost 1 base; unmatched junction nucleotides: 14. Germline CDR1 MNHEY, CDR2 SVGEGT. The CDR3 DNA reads TGTGCCAGCAGTTTAGTCCTGGACCCGGGACTAGCTTCCTACGAGCAGTACTTC. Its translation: CASSLVLDPGLASYEQYF.

The chain's CDR3 is CASSRDTRQETQYF. The DNA for the CDR3 is TGTGCCAGCAGCCGAGACACAAGACAAGAGACCCAGTACTTC. This chain links TRBV7-7 with TRBJ2-5; D is unresolved. From germline, CDR1 is SSHAT and CDR2 FNYEAQ (reference sequence). The CDR3 is made up of 14 amino acids. V dropped 5 bases and J dropped 2 bases, with 12 bases sitting between them.

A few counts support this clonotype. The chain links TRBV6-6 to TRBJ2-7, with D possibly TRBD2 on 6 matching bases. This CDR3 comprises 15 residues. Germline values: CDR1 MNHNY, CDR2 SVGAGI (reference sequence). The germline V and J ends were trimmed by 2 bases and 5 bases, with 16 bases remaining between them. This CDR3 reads CASSYSGQGENEQYF. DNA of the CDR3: TGTGCCAGCAGTTACAGCGGGCAGGGTGAAAACGAGCAGTACTTC.

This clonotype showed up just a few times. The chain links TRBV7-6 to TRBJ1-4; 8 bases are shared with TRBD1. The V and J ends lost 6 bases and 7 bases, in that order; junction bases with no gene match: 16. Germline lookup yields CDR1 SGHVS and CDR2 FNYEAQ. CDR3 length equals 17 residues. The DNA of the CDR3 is TGTGCCAGCAGTCAACACAAAGGCCCTGGGACAGGTGAAAAACTGTTTTTT. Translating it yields CASSQHKGPGTGEKLFF.

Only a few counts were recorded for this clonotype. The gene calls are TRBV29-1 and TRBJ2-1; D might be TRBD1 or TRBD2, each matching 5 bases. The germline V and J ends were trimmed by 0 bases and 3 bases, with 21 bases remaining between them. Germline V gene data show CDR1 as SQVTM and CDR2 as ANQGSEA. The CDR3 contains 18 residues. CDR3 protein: CSVEDQVIGARGYNEQFF. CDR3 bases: TGCAGCGTTGAAGATCAGGTGATAGGGGCGAGGGGCTACAATGAGCAGTTCTTC.

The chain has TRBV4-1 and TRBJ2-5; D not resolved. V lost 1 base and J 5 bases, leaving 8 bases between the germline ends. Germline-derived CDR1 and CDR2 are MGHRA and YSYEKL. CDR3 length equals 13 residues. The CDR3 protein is CASSQVLAETQYF. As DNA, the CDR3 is TGCGCCAGCAGCCAAGTTTTGGCGGAGACCCAGTACTTC.